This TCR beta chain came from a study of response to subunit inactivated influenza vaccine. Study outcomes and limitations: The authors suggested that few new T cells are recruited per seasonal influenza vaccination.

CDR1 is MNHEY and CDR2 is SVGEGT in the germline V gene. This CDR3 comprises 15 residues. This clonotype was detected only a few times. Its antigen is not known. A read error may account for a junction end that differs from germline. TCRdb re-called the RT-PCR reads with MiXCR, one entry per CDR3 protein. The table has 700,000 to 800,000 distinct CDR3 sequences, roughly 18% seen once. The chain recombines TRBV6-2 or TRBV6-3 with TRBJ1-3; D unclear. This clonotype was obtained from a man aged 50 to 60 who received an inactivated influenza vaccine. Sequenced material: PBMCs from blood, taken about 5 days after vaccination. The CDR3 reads CASRGRTSSGNTTYF. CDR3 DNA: TGTGCCAGCAGGGGCAGGACTTCCTCTGGAAACACCACATATTTT.